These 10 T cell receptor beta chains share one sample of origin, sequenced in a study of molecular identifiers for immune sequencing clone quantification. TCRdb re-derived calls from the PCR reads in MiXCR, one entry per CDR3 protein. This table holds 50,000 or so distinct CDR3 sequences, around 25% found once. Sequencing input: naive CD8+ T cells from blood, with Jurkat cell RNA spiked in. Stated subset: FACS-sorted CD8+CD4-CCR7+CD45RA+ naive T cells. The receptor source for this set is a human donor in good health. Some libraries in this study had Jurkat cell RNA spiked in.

CDR3 nucleotides: TGCAGCGCGCAAGTAGATACGCAGTATTTT. Translation gives CSAQVDTQYF. The rearrangement links TRBV29-1 to TRBJ2-3, with no clear D. CDR3 size: 10 residues. Trimming stripped 7 bases from V and 5 bases from J, with 7 bases between. Germline lookup yields CDR1 SQVTM and CDR2 ANQGSEA.

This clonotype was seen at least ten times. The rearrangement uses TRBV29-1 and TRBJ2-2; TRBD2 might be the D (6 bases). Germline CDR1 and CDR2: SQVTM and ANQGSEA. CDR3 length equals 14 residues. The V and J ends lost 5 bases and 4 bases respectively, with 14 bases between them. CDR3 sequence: CSVLLVTSTGELFF. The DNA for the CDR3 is TGCAGCGTTCTCTTGGTGACTAGCACCGGGGAGCTGTTTTTT.

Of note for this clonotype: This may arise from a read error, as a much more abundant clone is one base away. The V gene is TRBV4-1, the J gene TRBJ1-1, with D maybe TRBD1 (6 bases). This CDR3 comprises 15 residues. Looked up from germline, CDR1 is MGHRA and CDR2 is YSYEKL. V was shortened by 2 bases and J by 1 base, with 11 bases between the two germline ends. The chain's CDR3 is CASSQNQGRNTEAFF. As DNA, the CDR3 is TGCGCCAGCAGCCAAAATCAGGGGAGGAACACTGAAGCTTTCTTT.

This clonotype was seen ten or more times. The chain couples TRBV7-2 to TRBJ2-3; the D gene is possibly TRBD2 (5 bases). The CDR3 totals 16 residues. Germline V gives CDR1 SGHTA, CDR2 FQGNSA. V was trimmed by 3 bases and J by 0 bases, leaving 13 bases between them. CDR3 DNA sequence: TGTGCCAGCAGCTTGAGGACGGGAAGTAGCACAGATACGCAGTATTTT. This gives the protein CASSLRTGSSTDTQYF.

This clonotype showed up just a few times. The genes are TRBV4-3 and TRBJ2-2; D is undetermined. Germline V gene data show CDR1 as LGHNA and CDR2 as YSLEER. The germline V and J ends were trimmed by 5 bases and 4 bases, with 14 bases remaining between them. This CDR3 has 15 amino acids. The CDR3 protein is CASSTSSRLTGELFF. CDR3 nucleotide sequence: TGCGCCAGCAGCACCTCTAGTAGGCTCACCGGGGAGCTGTTTTTT.

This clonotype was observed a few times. CDR3: CATSDTTSEHTDTQYF. CDR3 DNA sequence: TGTGCCACCAGTGATACAACCAGCGAGCATACAGATACGCAGTATTTT. This chain connects TRBV24-1 to TRBJ2-3; no firm D call. Germline lookup yields CDR1 KGHDR and CDR2 SFDVKD. The CDR3 sequence is 16 residues long. Trimming cost V 3 bases and J 3 bases, with 15 bases left between them.

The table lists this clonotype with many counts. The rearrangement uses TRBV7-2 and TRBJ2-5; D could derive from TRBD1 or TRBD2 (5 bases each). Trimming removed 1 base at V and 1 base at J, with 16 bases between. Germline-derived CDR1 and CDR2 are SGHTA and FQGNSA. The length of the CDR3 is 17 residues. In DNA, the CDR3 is TGTGCCAGCAGCTTAGGTCGAAGCGGACAATCCCAAGAGACCCAGTACTTC. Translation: CASSLGRSGQSQETQYF.

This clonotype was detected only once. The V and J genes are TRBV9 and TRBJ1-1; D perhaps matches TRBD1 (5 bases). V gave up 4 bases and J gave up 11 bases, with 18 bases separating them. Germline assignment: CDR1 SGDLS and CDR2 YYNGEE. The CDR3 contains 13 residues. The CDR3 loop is CASSPDMNTGAFF. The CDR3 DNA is TGTGCCAGCAGCCCGGACATGAACACTGGTGCTTTCTTT. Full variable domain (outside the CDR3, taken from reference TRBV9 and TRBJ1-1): DSGVTQTPKHLITATGQRVTLRCSPRSGDLSVYWYQQSLDQGLQFLIQYYNGEERAKGNILERFSAQQFPDLHSELNLSSLELGDSALYFCASSPDMNTGAFFGQGTRLTVV.

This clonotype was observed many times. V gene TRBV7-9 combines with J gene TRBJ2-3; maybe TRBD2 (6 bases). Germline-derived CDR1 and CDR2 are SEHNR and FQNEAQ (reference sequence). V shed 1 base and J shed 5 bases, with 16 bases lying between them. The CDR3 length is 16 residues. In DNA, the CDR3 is TGTGCCAGCAGCTTAGTTGGCGGGATGGTACGAGATACGCAGTATTTT. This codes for CASSLVGGMVRDTQYF.

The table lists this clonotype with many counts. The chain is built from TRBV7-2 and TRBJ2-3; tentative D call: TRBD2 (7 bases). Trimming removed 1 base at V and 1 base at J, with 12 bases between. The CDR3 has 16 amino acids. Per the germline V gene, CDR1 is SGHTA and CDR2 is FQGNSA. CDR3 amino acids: CASSLVSGGGTDTQYF. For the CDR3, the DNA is TGTGCCAGCAGCTTAGTTTCGGGGGGCGGCACAGATACGCAGTATTTT.